The TCR beta chain under discussion was sequenced for a study of blood T cell repertoires in COVID-19. Overall study context: The origin of the acute and convalescent COVID-19 samples was the United States, Italy and Spain.

Here immunoSEQ multiplex PCR was the method, and the copy in TCRdb shows in-frame clones only, minus some. The sample has approximately 250,000 clones; 84% are singletons. Germline-derived CDR1 and CDR2 are SEHNR and FQNEAQ (reference sequence). This CDR3 spans 13 amino acids. Trimming removed 3 bases from V and 4 bases from J, with 10 bases in between. V and J are TRBV7-9 and TRBJ2-7; D is ambiguous. The source material was peripheral blood. The sequence came from a human donor in a cohort sampled during active COVID-19. The CDR3 loop is CASSFENTYEQYF. The DNA for the CDR3 is TGTGCCAGCAGCTTTGAAAATACTTACGAGCAGTACTTC.